This passage covers 21 T cell receptor beta chains from one sample sequenced in a study of blood T cells in healthy people across ages. For the second PCR, which ran for roughly 6 to 11 cycles, a sample-barcoded 5' primer and a J-beta primer mix were used. TCRdb recomputed calls from the 5' RACE reads with MiXCR, one row per CDR3 protein. This table has 650,000 to 1,000,000 distinct CDR3 sequences, about 37% appearing once. The sample taken for sequencing was blood. The receptor set was obtained from a man younger than 30 in good health.

This clonotype was observed a single time. A much larger clone differs from this one at a single base, so this may be a read error. This chain joins TRBV7-9 and TRBJ2-5; D possibly corresponds to TRBD2 (7 bases). Trimming cost V 7 bases and J 2 bases, with 14 bases left between them. The CDR3 totals 14 residues. Germline-derived CDR1 and CDR2 are SEHNR and FQNEAQ (reference sequence). The CDR3 DNA reads as TGTGCCAGCAACCGACGGGGGGCACAAGAGACCCAGTACTTC. Protein: CASNRRGAQETQYF.

To note about this clonotype: A read error may explain this, as a much larger clone is one base away. The chain uses TRBV5-1 and TRBJ2-7; 8 bases agree with TRBD1. Germline V gene data show CDR1 as SGHRS and CDR2 as YFSETQ. The CDR3 spans 16 residues. CDR3 sequence: CASSLGWTGQSYGQYF. The CDR3 DNA sequence: TGCGCCAGCAGCTTGGGTTGGACAGGGCAATCCTACGGGCAGTACTTC. Full variable domain (remainder filled in from reference TRBV5-1 and TRBJ2-7): KAGVTQTPRYLIKTRGQQVTLSCSPISGHRSVSWYQQTPGQGLQFLFEYFSETQRNKGNFPGRFSGRQFSNSRSEMNVSTLELGDSALYLCASSLGWTGQSYGQYFGPGTRLTVT.

This sequence joins TRBV28 and TRBJ1-5, with a weak D call TRBD1 (6 bases). The germline gives CDR1 MDHEN, CDR2 SYDVKM. The V gene lost 8 bases and the J gene lost 6 bases, with 14 bases spanning the gap. This CDR3 is built from 13 residues. The DNA for the CDR3 is TGTGCCAGCGGGGGGCGGCAATTTCAGCCCCAGCATTTT. Protein: CASGGRQFQPQHF.

This clonotype was recorded a few times. The V call is TRBV6-6, the J call TRBJ2-1, with TRBD2 as a possible D gene (6 bases). The CDR3 is 13 residues long. Per the germline V gene, CDR1 is MNHNY and CDR2 is SVGAGI (reference sequence). V was cut by 8 bases and J by 6 bases, with 14 bases left in between. DNA of the CDR3: TGTGCCAGCTTAAGGGAGGCGGGCAATGAGCAGTTCTTC. Its protein product is CASLREAGNEQFF.

The table lists this clonotype with many counts. V gene TRBV5-1 combines with J gene TRBJ2-1, with D perhaps TRBD2 (6 bases). Germline V gene sequence: CDR1 SGHRS, CDR2 YFSETQ. Trimming stripped 5 bases from V and 7 bases from J, with 13 bases between. CDR3 length: 13 amino acids. This CDR3 reads CASSPIAVNEQFF. CDR3 bases: TGCGCCAGCAGTCCAATAGCGGTTAATGAGCAGTTCTTC.

This clonotype was picked up a small number of times. The rearrangement links TRBV7-3 to TRBJ1-1; possible D gene TRBD1, 6 bases. The CDR3 runs 15 residues. Germline lookup yields CDR1 SGHTA and CDR2 FQGTGA. V lost 5 bases and J 6 bases, leaving 19 bases between the germline ends. Here the CDR3 reads CASSPEGRGKAEAFF. DNA of the CDR3: TGTGCCAGCAGCCCAGAGGGCAGGGGTAAAGCTGAAGCTTTCTTT.

This clonotype was detected a few times. The V and J genes are TRBV18 and TRBJ1-2; the match to TRBD1 covers 7 bases. V lost 4 bases, J lost 6 bases, and 5 bases stayed unmatched. Germline CDR1 is KGHSH and CDR2 is LQKENI. This CDR3 contains 13 residues. CDR3 sequence reads: CASSLGQPNGYTF. CDR3 DNA: TGTGCCAGCTCACTGGGACAGCCTAATGGCTACACCTTC.

The gene calls are TRBV5-1 and TRBJ1-1, with TRBD1 as a possible D gene (5 bases). This CDR3 has 14 residues. Trimming left V 2 bases short and J 7 bases short, with 15 bases between. CDR1 and CDR2 from the germline V gene are SGHRS and YFSETQ. CDR3 residues: CASSLKAGTLEAFF. The CDR3, as DNA: TGCGCCAGCAGCTTAAAGGCAGGGACCCTTGAAGCTTTCTTT.

This clonotype has just a few counts. The V call is TRBV20-1, the J call TRBJ2-1, with 9 bases aligning to TRBD2. CDR3 length equals 15 residues. CDR1 DFQATT and CDR2 SNEGSKA come from the germline V gene (reference sequence). Trimming removed 0 bases from V and 1 base from J; junction bases left unmatched: 1. The CDR3 sequence is CSARETSGSYNEQFF. In nucleotides, the CDR3 is TGCAGTGCTAGAGAGACTAGCGGTTCCTACAATGAGCAGTTCTTC.

The rearrangement joins TRBV12-3 or TRBV12-4 to TRBJ2-7; 9 bases match TRBD1. The J segment lost 4 bases and the V segment lost 7 bases, leaving 11 bases of the junction unmatched. This CDR3 has 15 residues. CDR3 protein: CASTLGTGSSYEQYF. The CDR3 nucleotides are TGTGCCAGCACGCTGGGGACAGGGTCTTCTTACGAGCAGTACTTC.

The sample holds one count of this clonotype. J is TRBJ2-3 and V is TRBV3-1; tentatively, D is TRBD2 (6 bases). Germline CDR1 is LGHDT and CDR2 is YNNKEL (reference sequence). V lost 6 bases and J 14 bases, leaving 18 bases between the germline ends. This CDR3 comprises 12 residues. CDR3 sequence reads: CASSALAAALYF. For the CDR3, the DNA is TGTGCCAGCAGTGCTTTAGCGGCCGCACTGTATTTT.

The count of this clonotype is one. The chain joins TRBV7-6 to TRBJ2-7; no clear D. The length of the CDR3 is 12 residues. Germline CDR1 and CDR2: SGHVS and FNYEAQ. Trimming stripped 5 bases from V and 10 bases from J, with 15 bases between. In DNA form, the CDR3 reads TGTGCCAGCAGCCCTGGAATGATGGACCAGTACTTC. Translated: CASSPGMMDQYF.

The V call is TRBV7-2, the J call TRBJ2-3, with D maybe TRBD1 (6 bases). V was shortened by 2 bases and J by 1 base, with 13 bases between the two germline ends. CDR3 length: 16 residues. CDR1 SGHTA and CDR2 FQGNSA come from the germline V gene. CDR3 protein: CASSLQGSPGTDTQYF. Here the CDR3 DNA reads TGTGCCAGCAGCTTACAGGGGAGCCCCGGCACAGATACGCAGTATTTT.

The chain uses TRBV5-6 and TRBJ1-1; D call uncertain. Trimming shortened V by 1 base and J by 5 bases, and 6 bases separated the two germline ends. The CDR3 runs 12 residues. Germline V gives CDR1 SGHDT, CDR2 YYEEEE. The CDR3 nucleotides are TGTGCCAGCAGCTTGTTTCGAACTGAAGCTTTCTTT. Amino acid sequence: CASSLFRTEAFF.

The J gene is TRBJ2-3, the V gene TRBV29-1, with 7 positions matching TRBD1. Germline loops: CDR1 SQVTM, CDR2 ANQGSEA. The CDR3 covers 15 residues. The V segment lost 0 bases and the J segment 4 bases; nucleotides outside the gene matches: 7. The CDR3 loop is CSVEDRQGPADTQYF. CDR3 sequence (DNA): TGCAGCGTTGAAGATCGACAGGGCCCTGCAGATACGCAGTATTTT.

This clonotype turned up a few times. The V and J genes are TRBV7-9 and TRBJ2-7; perhaps TRBD1 as D (6 bases). The CDR3 has 14 amino acids. Trimming cost V 5 bases and J 6 bases, with 17 bases left between them. Per the germline V gene, CDR1 is SEHNR and CDR2 is FQNEAQ (reference sequence). The CDR3, as DNA: TGTGCCAGCAGCCCGCTCTTACAGGGATCCGAGCAGTACTTC. As protein: CASSPLLQGSEQYF. Based on the CDR3 plus reference TRBV7-9 and TRBJ2-7, the full variable domain is DTGVSQNPRHKITKRGQNVTFRCDPISEHNRLYWYRQTLGQGPEFLTYFQNEAQLEKSRLLSDRFSAERPKGSFSTLEIQRTEQGDSAMYLCASSPLLQGSEQYFGPGTRLTVT.

As to this clonotype: A read error may be the cause here, since a much bigger clone is one base away. The chain has TRBV12-3 or TRBV12-4 and TRBJ1-2; D may be TRBD1 (5 bases). The CDR3 length is 14 residues. V was shortened by 7 bases and J by 9 bases, with 21 bases between the two germline ends. CDR3 nucleotide sequence: TGTGCCAGCACCCGGCCCCCGGGGGTTGATAGCTACACCTTC. This sequence encodes CASTRPPGVDSYTF.

This clonotype was observed at least ten times. This chain joins TRBV20-1 and TRBJ2-3; D remains unclear. CDR1 DFQATT and CDR2 SNEGSKA come from the germline V gene (reference sequence). The CDR3 covers 11 residues. The V end was cut by 5 bases, the J end by 4 bases, with 7 bases between. The DNA for the CDR3 is TGCAGTGCTTCCCCCGCAGATACGCAGTATTTT. Its protein product is CSASPADTQYF.

This clonotype was seen a handful of times. This rearrangement joins TRBV21-1 to TRBJ2-1; the table names TRBD1, a call not compared with the DNA. TRBV21-1 represents a pseudogene. CDR3 length: 16 residues. In nucleotides, the CDR3 is TGTGCCAGCAGCACGAGTCAGAGGCGGGGGTCCGGTGAGCAGTTCTTC. Translation gives CASSTSQRRGSGEQFF.

The chain joins TRBV4-1 to TRBJ1-5, with D uncertain. This CDR3 contains 15 residues. The germline V and J ends were trimmed by 3 bases and 3 bases, with 12 bases remaining between them. Germline CDR1 reads MGHRA; CDR2 reads YSYEKL. CDR3 loop: CASSHDDRFNQPQHF. In DNA form, the CDR3 reads TGCGCCAGCAGCCATGACGACCGATTCAATCAGCCCCAGCATTTT.

This clonotype was observed once. V and J are TRBV9 and TRBJ1-2, with D unresolved. Germline CDR1 is SGDLS and CDR2 is YYNGEE. CDR3 length: 9 amino acids. V was trimmed by 7 bases and J by 8 bases, leaving 6 bases between them. As DNA, the CDR3 is TGTGCCAGCTCGCCAGGCTACACCTTC. Translated: CASSPGYTF.